This entry lists 27 T cell receptor beta chains sequenced from one sample in a study of cytomegalovirus exposure and HLA in healthy donors. The PCR had 60 Vbeta and 13 Jbeta primers. This table comes from immunoSEQ multiplex PCR, and its TCRdb copy is limited to in-frame clones, with some not included. Of around 150,000 clones in the sample, approximately 75% were seen once. The sample consisted of PBMCs. The receptor source for this set is a man aged 30 to 45 in good health and CMV-seropositive.

The CDR3 is CASSLVGGGDSPLHF. DNA of the CDR3: TGTGCCAGCAGCTTAGTGGGGGGAGGCGATTCACCCCTCCACTTT. The chain has TRBV7-9 and TRBJ1-6; possibly TRBD1 for D (5 bases). This CDR3 comprises 15 residues. Germline CDR1 is SEHNR and CDR2 is FQNEAQ (reference sequence). V was cut by 1 base and J by 8 bases, with 12 bases left in between. The full variable domain, its missing parts supplied by reference TRBV7-9 and TRBJ1-6, is DTGVSQNPRHKITKRGQNVTFRCDPISEHNRLYWYRQTLGQGPEFLTYFQNEAQLEKSRLLSDRFSAERPKGSFSTLEIQRTEQGDSAMYLCASSLVGGGDSPLHFGNGTRLTVT.

The chain recombines TRBV4-3 with TRBJ1-1; no clear D. Trimming removed 0 bases at V and 3 bases at J, with 14 bases between. This CDR3 has 16 residues. CDR1 and CDR2 (germline): LGHNA, YSLEER. CDR3 nucleotides: TGCGCCAGCAGCCAAGAATTTGGGCGGGTCGACACTGAAGCTTTCTTT. This codes for CASSQEFGRVDTEAFF.

This chain joins TRBV5-1 and TRBJ1-6; the match to TRBD1 covers 9 bases. V lost 4 bases and J lost 8; bases outside the gene matches: 7. The germline V gene encodes CDR1 SGHRS and CDR2 YFSETQ. This CDR3 spans 15 amino acids. CDR3 sequence reads: CASSRTGVGDSPLHF. The CDR3 DNA reads TGCGCCAGCAGCCGGACAGGGGTTGGGGATTCACCCCTCCACTTT.

This sequence joins TRBV6-6 and TRBJ2-7; the D gene is possibly TRBD1 (6 bases). The V and J ends lost 2 bases and 4 bases respectively, with 6 bases between them. The CDR3 has 12 amino acids. CDR1 is MNHNY and CDR2 is SVGAGI in the germline V gene (reference sequence). The DNA of the CDR3 is TGTGCCAGCAGTTACACAGGGTACGAGCAGTACTTC. Protein sequence: CASSYTGYEQYF.

This clone was detected only once. The CDR3 loop is CASSDFVQETQYF. CDR3 DNA sequence: TGTGCCAGCAGTGATTTCGTACAAGAGACCCAGTACTTC. The J gene is TRBJ2-5, the V gene TRBV2; D gene ambiguous. V dropped 3 bases and J dropped 2 bases, with 7 bases sitting between them. The CDR3 totals 13 residues. CDR1 SNHLY and CDR2 FYNNEI come from the germline V gene.

The V and J genes are TRBV5-4 and TRBJ1-1; 8 nucleotides align to TRBD1. Germline CDR1 is SGHNT and CDR2 is YYREEE (reference sequence). Trimming at V came to 0 bases and at J to 0 bases, leaving 1 base not matched to a gene. This CDR3 contains 15 residues. This CDR3 reads CASSLDRGVNTEAFF. The CDR3 DNA sequence: TGTGCCAGCAGCTTGGACAGGGGGGTGAACACTGAAGCTTTCTTT.

This clone occurred many times. The same CDR3 can be traced to other DNA sequences in this sample. The J gene is TRBJ1-1, the V gene TRBV5-6; TRBD1 agrees at 7 bases. The CDR3 sequence is 12 residues long. Germline V gene lookup returns CDR1 SGHDT and CDR2 YYEEEE. With V trimmed by 3 bases and J by 5 bases, 1 base remained unmatched. In nucleotides, the CDR3 is TGTGCCAGCAGCTGGACAGGAACTGAAGCTTTCTTT. Translated, it gives CASSWTGTEAFF.

V is TRBV28 and J is TRBJ1-5, with D possibly TRBD1 on 6 matching bases. Germline V gene sequence: CDR1 MDHEN, CDR2 SYDVKM. This CDR3 contains 14 residues. Trimming took 2 bases from V and 4 from J, leaving 9 bases between them. The CDR3: CASSLTGWNQPQHF. The CDR3 DNA sequence: TGTGCCAGCAGTTTAACAGGGTGGAATCAGCCCCAGCATTTT.

This clone showed up many times. The rearrangement links TRBV2 to TRBJ2-2; 9 nucleotides agree with TRBD1. The CDR3 spans 14 residues. Germline values: CDR1 SNHLY, CDR2 FYNNEI. The ends lost 7 bases at V and 7 bases at J; junction bases unmatched: 7. The CDR3 region is CASIYRGQSGELFF. Written as DNA, the CDR3 is TGTGCCAGCATTTACAGGGGGCAGAGCGGGGAGCTGTTTTTT.

The J gene is TRBJ2-2, the V gene TRBV2; 12 bases line up with TRBD1. The CDR3 loop spans 16 amino acids. The germline V gene has CDR1 SNHLY and CDR2 FYNNEI. After removal of 7 bases from V and 4 bases from J, the junction contained 7 bases not matched to a gene. The CDR3 DNA follows: TGTGCCAGCATAGGGACAGGGGGCGCATTCACCGGGGAGCTGTTTTTT. Translation gives CASIGTGGAFTGELFF.

V usage is TRBV7-3 and J usage is TRBJ2-5, with D possibly TRBD1 on 7 matching bases. This CDR3 is 15 amino acids long. The V and J ends lost 1 base and 6 bases respectively, with 15 bases between them. Germline CDR1 reads SGHTA; CDR2 reads FQGTGA. In DNA form, the CDR3 reads TGTGCCAGCAGCTTAAGGCGGGACAGTGGCCAGACCCAGTACTTC. This encodes CASSLRRDSGQTQYF.

The chain links TRBV7-9 to TRBJ2-1, with 7 positions matching TRBD2. This CDR3 contains 15 residues. The J segment lost 7 bases and the V segment lost 0 bases, leaving 6 bases of the junction unmatched. Looked up from germline, CDR1 is SEHNR and CDR2 is FQNEAQ (reference sequence). The CDR3 region has the DNA TGTGCCAGCAGCTTAGCGGGGGGGGGATGGAATGAGCAGTTCTTC. Translation: CASSLAGGGWNEQFF.

The chain links TRBV15 to TRBJ2-2; a weak D match, TRBD1 (5 bases). The CDR3 is made up of 14 amino acids. V lost 1 base to trimming and J lost 7 bases, with 10 bases between them. Germline V CDR1 and CDR2: LNHNV, YYDKDF (reference sequence). The CDR3 bases are TGTGCCACCAGCAGAGTCCAGGGTTTCGGGGAGCTGTTTTTT. This sequence encodes CATSRVQGFGELFF. Full variable domain (remainder filled in from reference TRBV15 and TRBJ2-2): DAMVIQNPRYQVTQFGKPVTLSCSQTLNHNVMYWYQQKSSQAPKLLFHYYDKDFNNEADTPDNFQSRRPNTSFCFLDIRSPGLGDTAMYLCATSRVQGFGELFFGEGSRLTVL.

The chain couples TRBV6-5 to TRBJ1-6; D might be TRBD1 (6 bases). The CDR3 covers 13 residues. Trimming removed 4 bases from V and 10 bases from J, with 11 bases in between. Germline values: CDR1 MNHEY, CDR2 SVGAGI. Here the CDR3 reads CASSWKTGSPLHF. Here the CDR3 DNA reads TGTGCCAGCAGTTGGAAGACAGGATCACCCCTCCACTTT.

This rearrangement joins TRBV2 to TRBJ1-5; D unclear. V gave up 2 bases and J gave up 7 bases, with 18 bases separating them. The CDR3 has 16 residues. Germline values: CDR1 SNHLY, CDR2 FYNNEI. CDR3 bases: TGTGCCAGCAGTGAAAACTCAGACCGAAGAGCGCAGCCCCAGCATTTT. Its protein is CASSENSDRRAQPQHF.

This chain links TRBV6-5 with TRBJ2-1; 8 bases align to TRBD1. Germline CDR1 reads MNHEY; CDR2 reads SVGAGI. This CDR3 region has 13 residues. V dropped 5 bases and J dropped 9; count of bases not matched to a gene: 6. DNA for the CDR3: TGTGCCAGCAGTGACAGGGGCGTCGGTGAGCAGTTCTTC. This gives the protein CASSDRGVGEQFF.

The rearrangement links TRBV19 to TRBJ1-1; 7 nucleotides align to TRBD1. Germline CDR1 reads LNHDA; CDR2 reads SQIVND (reference sequence). The CDR3 totals 18 residues. The junction had 15 bases not matched to a gene; V was cut back by 5 bases and J by 0 bases. CDR3 sequence: CASSVGLAGGLMNTEAFF. In nucleotides, the CDR3 is TGTGCCAGTAGTGTCGGTCTGGCAGGGGGACTCATGAACACTGAAGCTTTCTTT.

V and J are TRBV28 and TRBJ1-4; D unclear. The V gene's germline CDR1 is MDHEN and CDR2 SYDVKM. CDR3 size: 13 residues. The V end was cut by 7 bases, the J end by 8 bases, with 14 bases between. The CDR3 DNA reads TGTGCCAGCACGGTTTGGGCAAGGGAAAAACTGTTTTTT. Protein: CASTVWAREKLFF.

The chain combines TRBV6-6 with TRBJ1-6; tentative D call: TRBD1 (6 bases). CDR1 is MNHNY and CDR2 is SVGAGI in the germline V gene (reference sequence). The CDR3 totals 16 residues. V was shortened by 6 bases and J by 0 bases, with 12 bases between the two germline ends. The CDR3 loop reads CASRLRGASYNSPLHF. The CDR3, as DNA: TGTGCCAGCAGGCTGCGGGGGGCCTCCTATAATTCACCCCTCCACTTT.

This clone was seen a few times. The rearrangement joins TRBV28 to TRBJ1-5; no reliable D call. This CDR3 region has 14 residues. The germline V and J ends were trimmed by 8 bases and 0 bases, with 11 bases remaining between them. Germline V gene sequence: CDR1 MDHEN, CDR2 SYDVKM. The CDR3 DNA sequence: TGTGCCAGCGTAAAGAGATATAGCAATCAGCCCCAGCATTTT. It is translated as CASVKRYSNQPQHF.

This chain joins TRBV25-1 and TRBJ1-1; 7 nucleotides line up with TRBD1. After removal of 6 bases from V and 6 bases from J, the junction contained 13 bases not matched to a gene. The CDR3 totals 15 residues. Germline V CDR1 and CDR2: MGHDK, SYGVNS. The CDR3 DNA follows: TGTGCCAGCAGCGCTAAAAGACAGGGAGTTGCTGAAGCTTTCTTT. Its protein product is CASSAKRQGVAEAFF.

The CDR3 region is CASSPSGGVGFSTQYF. CDR3 sequence (DNA): TGTGCCAGCAGCCCCTCAGGAGGTGTTGGGTTTTCAACGCAGTATTTT. The chain uses TRBV9 and TRBJ2-3; D is possibly TRBD2 (5 bases). This CDR3 has 16 residues. Germline CDR1 is SGDLS and CDR2 is YYNGEE. With 4 bases removed from V and 9 bases from J, the gap between germline ends came to 24 bases.

With respect to this clone: Other DNA sequences within the sample encode an identical CDR3. The chain combines TRBV29-1 with TRBJ2-7; D remains ambiguous. Trimming took off 4 bases at V and 4 bases at J, with 8 bases between the two ends. There are 11 residues in the CDR3. Germline CDR1 and CDR2: SQVTM and ANQGSEA. Here the CDR3 reads CSVGATYEQYF. The CDR3 nucleotides read TGCAGCGTTGGAGCGACTTACGAGCAGTACTTC.

This sequence joins TRBV10-3 and TRBJ2-5, with TRBD2 matching 12 bases. Germline CDR1 and CDR2: ENHRY and SYGVKD. The CDR3 contains 16 residues. V lost 3 bases and J lost 5; bases outside the gene matches: 7. CDR3 bases: TGTGCCATCAGTGACCCTAGCGGGGGGGCCGAGGAGACCCAGTACTTC. Translation: CAISDPSGGAEETQYF.

J is TRBJ1-3 and V is TRBV23-1; D not resolved. TRBV23-1 belongs to the ORF category, with a function that is uncertain. Trimming left V 2 bases short and J 16 bases short, with 9 bases between. This CDR3 region has 10 residues. DNA of the CDR3: TGCGCCAGCAGTCAAGGCCCGGGTTATTTT. Translated: CASSQGPGYF.

DNA of the CDR3: TGTGCCAGCAGCCCCAGACTAGCGGGGGAATCTGAGACCCAGTACTTC. This encodes CASSPRLAGESETQYF. The J gene is TRBJ2-5, the V gene TRBV7-2; TRBD2 aligns across 12 bases. Germline V gene data show CDR1 as SGHTA and CDR2 as FQGNSA. The J segment lost 5 bases and the V segment lost 5 bases, leaving 9 bases of the junction unmatched. The CDR3 runs 16 residues.

The chain has TRBV6-5 and TRBJ1-2; D gene ambiguous. V lost 1 base and J lost 4, with 16 bases in between. Germline V gene sequence: CDR1 MNHEY, CDR2 SVGAGI. The length of the CDR3 is 16 residues. The CDR3 here is CASSYFNSGQFYGYTF. In DNA, the CDR3 is TGTGCCAGCAGTTACTTCAACTCTGGGCAGTTCTATGGCTACACCTTC.